The sequence of this T cell receptor beta chain was determined in a study of blood T cell repertoires in COVID-19 (dated by TCRdb to 2018 to 2020). For the study in its entirety: The collaborator samples originated in the United States, Italy and Spain and spanned the acute and convalescent phases of COVID-19. The material from the prospective study consisted of cDNA or gDNA derived from T cells, B-cell-depleted T cells, or PBMCs. Subjects who had been exposed to COVID-19, were actively infected with it, or had recovered from it provided the deeply sampled blood TCRbeta repertoires that made up the dataset. A freely available public database, intended as a resource for researchers studying the immune response to SARS-CoV-2, is where the repertoires were released. The samples were drawn from two sources: the first 160 participants of the ongoing ImmuneRACE study, and 1,200 or so subjects contributed by 6 global collaborators. The sample metadata nearly always contained a de-identified subject ID, COVID-19 status, age in years and sex. HLA class I and class II types, where available, came from metadata supplied by the sample provider rather than from assay-based typing.

Sequences GTSNPN (CDR1) and SVGIG (CDR2) are obtained from the germline V gene (reference sequence). V loses 0 bases of germline sequence and J loses 2 bases, and the interval between the two ends is 13 bases. The CDR3 numbers 15 residues from cysteine through phenylalanine. The CDR3 DNA has 45 bases and is translated from base 1. What the research found in general, with its limitations: The quantity of clinical and demographic metadata differed by source and by participant and was supplied without curation.

This clone was observed once. Its antigen is not yet known. Base qualities are not at hand, and no much larger clone is one base apart. TCRbeta CDR3 regions were amplified from genomic DNA by means of the immunoSEQ Assay, a bias-controlled multiplex PCR. The study's processing was this. Nucleated cell counts per sample were estimated from amplification of reference gene primers within the assay. Sequence reads were collapsed and filtered to measure the absolute abundance of every unique TCRbeta CDR3 rearrangement. For each sample, productive Simpson clonality was calculated as the square root of Simpson's diversity index over productive rearrangements. What TCRdb holds here is the immuneACCESS table cut down to in-frame rearrangements. Part of the clones is not present; checked against another copy, under half of the missing clones reflect an unresolved V gene, and the others are unexplained. That table supplies the V and J calls and clone size; D and trimming were determined from the DNA. The sample yields about 97,000 clones; less than 85% were counted once. Jointly, the top ten make up less than 2% of the sample.

Collaborating institutions collected whole blood in K2EDTA tubes following their own protocols. For TCRbeta analysis, collaborators shipped samples in one of three forms: frozen whole blood, isolated PBMCs, or DNA extracted from either of those sample types. This receptor chain uses TRBV30 and TRBJ1-1, with the D gene too uncertain to name. The clonotype comes from a woman between 70 and 85 years old with active or convalescent COVID-19. The sequencing input was peripheral blood. The CDR3 corresponds to CAWSVRWQANTEAFF. In nucleotide form, the sequence is TGTGCCTGGAGTGTACGGTGGCAGGCAAACACTGAAGCTTTCTTT.